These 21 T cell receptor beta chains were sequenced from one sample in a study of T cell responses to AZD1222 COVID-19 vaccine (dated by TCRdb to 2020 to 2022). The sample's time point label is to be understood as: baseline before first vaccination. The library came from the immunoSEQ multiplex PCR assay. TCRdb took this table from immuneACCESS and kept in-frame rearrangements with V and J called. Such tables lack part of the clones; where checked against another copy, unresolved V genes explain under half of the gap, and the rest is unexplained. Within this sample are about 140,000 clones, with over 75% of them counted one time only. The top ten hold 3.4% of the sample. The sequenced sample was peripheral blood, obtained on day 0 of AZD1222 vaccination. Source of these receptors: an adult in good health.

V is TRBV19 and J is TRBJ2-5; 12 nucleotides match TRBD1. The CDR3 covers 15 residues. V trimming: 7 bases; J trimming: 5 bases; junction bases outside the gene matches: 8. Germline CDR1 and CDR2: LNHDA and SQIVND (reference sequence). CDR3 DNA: TGTGCCAGTACCCCGGGACAGGGGGCGCGTGAGACCCAGTACTTC. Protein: CASTPGQGARETQYF.

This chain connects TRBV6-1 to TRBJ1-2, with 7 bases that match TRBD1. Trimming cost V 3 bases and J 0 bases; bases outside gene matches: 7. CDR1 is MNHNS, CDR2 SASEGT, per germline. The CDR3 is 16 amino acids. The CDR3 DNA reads TGTGCCAGCAGTGATTTCTTTGGGACAGCTAACTATGGCTACACCTTC. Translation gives CASSDFFGTANYGYTF.

The CDR3 spells CASSPISGRAGELFF. CDR3 DNA: TGTGCCAGCAGCCCGATTAGCGGGAGGGCCGGGGAGCTGTTTTTT. The chain is built from TRBV11-2 and TRBJ2-2, with 11 bases aligning to TRBD2. J gave up 6 bases and V 5 bases, and 5 bases lay outside the gene matches. Looked up from germline, CDR1 is SGHAT and CDR2 is FQNNGV. This CDR3 is 15 amino acids long.

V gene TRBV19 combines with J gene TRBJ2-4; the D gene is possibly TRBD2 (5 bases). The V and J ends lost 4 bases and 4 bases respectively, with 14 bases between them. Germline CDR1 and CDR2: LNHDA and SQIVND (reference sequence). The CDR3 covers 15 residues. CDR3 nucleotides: TGTGCCAGTAGTACCCCGACGAGGGCTAAAAACATTCAGTACTTC. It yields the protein CASSTPTRAKNIQYF. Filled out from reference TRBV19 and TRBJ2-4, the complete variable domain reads DGGITQSPKYLFRKEGQNVTLSCEQNLNHDAMYWYRQDPGQGLRLIYYSQIVNDFQKGDIAEGYSVSREKKESFPLTVTSAQKNPTAFYLCASSTPTRAKNIQYFGAGTRLSVL.

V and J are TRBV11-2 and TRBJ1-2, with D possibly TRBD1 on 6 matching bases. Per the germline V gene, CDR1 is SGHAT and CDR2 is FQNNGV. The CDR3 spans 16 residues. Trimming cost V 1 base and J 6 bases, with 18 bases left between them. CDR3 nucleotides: TGTGCCAGCAGCTTAGTTGGGGGGACAAATGTCCATGGCTACACCTTC. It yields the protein CASSLVGGTNVHGYTF.

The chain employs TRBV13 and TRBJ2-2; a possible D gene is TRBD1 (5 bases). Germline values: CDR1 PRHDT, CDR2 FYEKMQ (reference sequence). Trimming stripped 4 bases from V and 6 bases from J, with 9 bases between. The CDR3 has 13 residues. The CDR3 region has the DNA TGTGCCAGCAGCTCGACAGCGCCCGGGGAGCTGTTTTTT. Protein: CASSSTAPGELFF.

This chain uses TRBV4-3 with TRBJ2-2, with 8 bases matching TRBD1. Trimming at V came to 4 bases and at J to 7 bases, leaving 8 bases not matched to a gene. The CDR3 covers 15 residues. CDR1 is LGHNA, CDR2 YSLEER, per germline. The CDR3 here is CASSLSQGAGGELFF. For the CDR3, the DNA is TGCGCCAGCAGCCTTTCCCAGGGGGCGGGCGGGGAGCTGTTTTTT.

In DNA, the CDR3 is TGTGCCAGCCTCAGGGGCCTATACGGCTACACCTTC. Translating gives CASLRGLYGYTF. The chain combines TRBV6-5 with TRBJ1-2; D might be TRBD1 (6 bases). Between the trimmed V and J ends, which lost 8 bases and 8 bases, there was a span of 15 bases. CDR3 length equals 12 residues. Looked up from germline, CDR1 is MNHEY and CDR2 is SVGAGI.

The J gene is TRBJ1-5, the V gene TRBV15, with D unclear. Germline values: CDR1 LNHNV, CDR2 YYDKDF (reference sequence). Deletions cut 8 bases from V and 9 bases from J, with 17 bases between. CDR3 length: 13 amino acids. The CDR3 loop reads CATGSARRGPQHF. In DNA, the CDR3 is TGTGCCACCGGATCAGCCCGGCGCGGGCCCCAGCATTTT.

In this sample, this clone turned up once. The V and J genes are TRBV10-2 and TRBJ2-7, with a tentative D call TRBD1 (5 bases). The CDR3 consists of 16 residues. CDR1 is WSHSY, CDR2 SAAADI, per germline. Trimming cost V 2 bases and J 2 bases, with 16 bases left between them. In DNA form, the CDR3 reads TGCGCCAGCAGTGAGATTAGCAGGGTCCCCCCCTACGAGCAGTACTTC. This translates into CASSEISRVPPYEQYF.

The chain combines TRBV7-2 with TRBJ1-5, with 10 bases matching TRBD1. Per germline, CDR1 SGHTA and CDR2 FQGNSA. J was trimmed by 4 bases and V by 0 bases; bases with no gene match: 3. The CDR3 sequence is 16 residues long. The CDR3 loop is CASSLATGGRNQPQHF. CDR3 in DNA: TGTGCCAGCAGCTTAGCGACAGGGGGCAGAAATCAGCCCCAGCATTTT.

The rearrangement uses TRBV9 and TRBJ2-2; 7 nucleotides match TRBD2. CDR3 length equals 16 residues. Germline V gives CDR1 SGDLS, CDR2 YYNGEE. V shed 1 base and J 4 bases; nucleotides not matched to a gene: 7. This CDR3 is CASSVQGLVRTGELFF. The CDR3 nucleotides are TGTGCCAGCAGCGTACAAGGACTAGTTCGCACCGGGGAGCTGTTTTTT.

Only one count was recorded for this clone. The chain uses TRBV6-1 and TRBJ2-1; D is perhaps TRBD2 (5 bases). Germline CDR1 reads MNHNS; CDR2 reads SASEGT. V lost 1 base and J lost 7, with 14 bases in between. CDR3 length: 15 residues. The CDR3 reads CASSEGLAVWNEQFF. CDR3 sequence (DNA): TGTGCCAGCAGTGAAGGCCTAGCAGTCTGGAATGAGCAGTTCTTC.

This chain's CDR3 is CASSPGTGSAETQYF. The CDR3, as DNA: TGCGCCAGCAGCCCAGGGACAGGGAGTGCAGAGACCCAGTACTTC. This chain links TRBV5-1 with TRBJ2-5, with TRBD1 matching 9 bases. The CDR3 extends over 15 amino acids. The J segment lost 4 bases and the V segment lost 4 bases, leaving 8 bases of the junction unmatched. CDR1 is SGHRS and CDR2 is YFSETQ in the germline V gene. Variable domain in full (rest from reference TRBV5-1 and TRBJ2-5): KAGVTQTPRYLIKTRGQQVTLSCSPISGHRSVSWYQQTPGQGLQFLFEYFSETQRNKGNFPGRFSGRQFSNSRSEMNVSTLELGDSALYLCASSPGTGSAETQYFGPGTRLLVL.

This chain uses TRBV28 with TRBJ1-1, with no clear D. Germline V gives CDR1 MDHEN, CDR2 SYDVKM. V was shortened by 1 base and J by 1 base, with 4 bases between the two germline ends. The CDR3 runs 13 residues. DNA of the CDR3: TGTGCCAGCAGTTTATACCGGAACACTGAAGCTTTCTTT. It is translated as CASSLYRNTEAFF.

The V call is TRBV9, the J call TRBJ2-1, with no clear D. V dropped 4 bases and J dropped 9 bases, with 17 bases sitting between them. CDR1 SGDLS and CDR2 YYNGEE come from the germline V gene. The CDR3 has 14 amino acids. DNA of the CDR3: TGTGCCAGCAGCCTCTTAAACCCGGGTGGTGAGCAGTTCTTC. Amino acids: CASSLLNPGGEQFF.

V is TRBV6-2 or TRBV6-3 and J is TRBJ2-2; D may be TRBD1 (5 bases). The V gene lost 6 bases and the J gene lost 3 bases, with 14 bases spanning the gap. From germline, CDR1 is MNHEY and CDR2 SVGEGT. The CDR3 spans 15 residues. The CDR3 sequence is CASSPVAGYTGELFF. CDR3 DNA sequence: TGTGCCAGCAGCCCCGTTGCAGGGTACACCGGGGAGCTGTTTTTT.

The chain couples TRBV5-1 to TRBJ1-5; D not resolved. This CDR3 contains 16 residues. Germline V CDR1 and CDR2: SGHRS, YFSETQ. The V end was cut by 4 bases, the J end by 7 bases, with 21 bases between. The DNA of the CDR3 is TGCGCCAGCAGCCCCTCGGGTCCGGGTTCAACCCAGCCCCAGCATTTT. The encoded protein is CASSPSGPGSTQPQHF.

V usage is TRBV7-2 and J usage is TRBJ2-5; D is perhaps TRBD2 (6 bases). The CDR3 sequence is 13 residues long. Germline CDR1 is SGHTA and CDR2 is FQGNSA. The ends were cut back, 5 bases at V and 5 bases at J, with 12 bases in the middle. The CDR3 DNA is TGTGCCAGCAGCCTCGGAGGGCGTGAGACCCAGTACTTC. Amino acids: CASSLGGRETQYF.

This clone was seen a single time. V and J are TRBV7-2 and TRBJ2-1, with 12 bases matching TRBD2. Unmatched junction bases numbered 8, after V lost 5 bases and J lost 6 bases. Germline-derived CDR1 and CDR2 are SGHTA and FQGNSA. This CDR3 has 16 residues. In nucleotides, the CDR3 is TGTGCCAGCAGCGGTAGACTAGCGGGAGCTGGCAATGAGCAGTTCTTC. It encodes CASSGRLAGAGNEQFF.

The CDR3 DNA is TGCGCCAGCAGCTTCGGTGCTAGCGGGAGCGGAAATGAGCAGTTCTTC. Translation: CASSFGASGSGNEQFF. This chain links TRBV5-1 with TRBJ2-1; 10 positions agree with TRBD2. CDR3 length: 16 residues. Per germline, CDR1 SGHRS and CDR2 YFSETQ. The ends lost 2 bases at V and 7 bases at J; junction bases unmatched: 9.